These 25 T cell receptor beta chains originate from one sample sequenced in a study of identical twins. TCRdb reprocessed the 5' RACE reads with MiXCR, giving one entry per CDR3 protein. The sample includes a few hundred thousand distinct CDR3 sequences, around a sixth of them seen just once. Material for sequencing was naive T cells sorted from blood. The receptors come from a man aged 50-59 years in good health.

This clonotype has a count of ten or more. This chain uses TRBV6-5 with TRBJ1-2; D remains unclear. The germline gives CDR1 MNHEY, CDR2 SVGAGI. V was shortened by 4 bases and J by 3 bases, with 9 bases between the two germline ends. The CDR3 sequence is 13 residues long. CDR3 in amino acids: CASSWERDYGYTF. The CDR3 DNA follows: TGTGCCAGCAGTTGGGAAAGGGACTATGGCTACACCTTC.

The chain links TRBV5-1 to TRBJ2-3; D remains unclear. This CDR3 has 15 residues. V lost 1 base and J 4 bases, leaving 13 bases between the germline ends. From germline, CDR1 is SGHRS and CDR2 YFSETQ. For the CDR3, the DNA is TGCGCCAGCAGCTTGACCGCCTCCTACTCAGATACGCAGTATTTT. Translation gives CASSLTASYSDTQYF.

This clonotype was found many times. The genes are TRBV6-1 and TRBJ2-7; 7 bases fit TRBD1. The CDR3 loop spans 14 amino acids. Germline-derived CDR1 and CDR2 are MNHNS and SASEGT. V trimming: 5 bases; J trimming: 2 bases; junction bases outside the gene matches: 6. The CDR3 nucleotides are TGTGCCAGCAGTCTGGGACAGCGACCCTACGAGCAGTACTTC. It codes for CASSLGQRPYEQYF.

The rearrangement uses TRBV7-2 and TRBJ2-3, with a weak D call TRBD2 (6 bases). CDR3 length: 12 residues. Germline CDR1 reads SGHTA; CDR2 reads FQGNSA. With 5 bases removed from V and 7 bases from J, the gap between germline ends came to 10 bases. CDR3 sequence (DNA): TGTGCCAGCAGCAAGGAGGGGAATACGCAGTATTTT. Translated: CASSKEGNTQYF.

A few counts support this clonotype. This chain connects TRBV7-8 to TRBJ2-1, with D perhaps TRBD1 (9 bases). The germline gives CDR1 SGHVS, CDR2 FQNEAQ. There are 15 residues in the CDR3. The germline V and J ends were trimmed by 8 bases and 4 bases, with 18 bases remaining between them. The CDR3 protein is CASRGGQGLYNEQFF. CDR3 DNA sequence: TGTGCCAGCCGGGGGGGACAGGGACTTTACAATGAGCAGTTCTTC.

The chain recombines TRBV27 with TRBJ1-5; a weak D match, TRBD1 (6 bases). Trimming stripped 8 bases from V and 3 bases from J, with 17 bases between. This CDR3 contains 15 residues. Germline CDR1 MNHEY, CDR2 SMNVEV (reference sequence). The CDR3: CASLRGLSYNQPQHF. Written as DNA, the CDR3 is TGTGCCAGCCTGCGGGGGCTATCGTACAATCAGCCCCAGCATTTT.

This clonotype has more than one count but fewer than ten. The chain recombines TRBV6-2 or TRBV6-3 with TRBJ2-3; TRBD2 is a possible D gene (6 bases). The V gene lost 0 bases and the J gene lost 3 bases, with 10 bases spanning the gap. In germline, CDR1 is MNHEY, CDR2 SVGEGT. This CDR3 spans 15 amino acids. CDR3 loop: CASSYSTSSTDTQYF. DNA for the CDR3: TGTGCCAGCAGTTACTCGACTAGTTCGACAGATACGCAGTATTTT.

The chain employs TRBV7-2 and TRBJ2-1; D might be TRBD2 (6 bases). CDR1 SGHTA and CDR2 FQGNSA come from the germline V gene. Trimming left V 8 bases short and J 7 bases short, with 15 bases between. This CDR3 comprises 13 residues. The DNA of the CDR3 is TGTGCCAGCCGGGAGCCCCCCATAAATGAGCAGTTCTTC. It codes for CASREPPINEQFF.

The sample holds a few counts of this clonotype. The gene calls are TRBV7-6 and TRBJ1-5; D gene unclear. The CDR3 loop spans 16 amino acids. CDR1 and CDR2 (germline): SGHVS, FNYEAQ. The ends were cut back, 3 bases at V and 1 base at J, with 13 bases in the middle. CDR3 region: CASSFGPPLSNQPQHF. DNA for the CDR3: TGTGCCAGCAGCTTTGGGCCCCCCCTAAGCAATCAGCCCCAGCATTTT.

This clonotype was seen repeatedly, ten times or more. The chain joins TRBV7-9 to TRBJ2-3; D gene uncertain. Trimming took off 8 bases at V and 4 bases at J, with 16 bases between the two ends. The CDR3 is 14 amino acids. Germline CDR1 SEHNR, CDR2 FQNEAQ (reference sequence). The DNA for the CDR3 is TGTGCCAGCGTGGTCGGCCCTGGAGCAGATACGCAGTATTTT. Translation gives CASVVGPGADTQYF.

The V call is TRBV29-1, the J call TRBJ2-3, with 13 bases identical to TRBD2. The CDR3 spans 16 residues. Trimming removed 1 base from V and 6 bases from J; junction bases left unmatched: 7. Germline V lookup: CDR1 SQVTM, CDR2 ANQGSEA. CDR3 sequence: CSVEGTSGGTRDTQYF. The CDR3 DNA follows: TGCAGCGTTGAAGGGACTAGCGGGGGAACCAGGGATACGCAGTATTTT.

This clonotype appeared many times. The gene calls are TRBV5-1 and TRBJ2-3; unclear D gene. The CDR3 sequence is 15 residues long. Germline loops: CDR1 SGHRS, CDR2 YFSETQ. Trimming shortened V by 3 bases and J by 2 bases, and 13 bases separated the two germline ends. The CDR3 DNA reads TGCGCCAGCAGCTACCCGACCGGAAACACAGATACGCAGTATTTT. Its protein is CASSYPTGNTDTQYF.

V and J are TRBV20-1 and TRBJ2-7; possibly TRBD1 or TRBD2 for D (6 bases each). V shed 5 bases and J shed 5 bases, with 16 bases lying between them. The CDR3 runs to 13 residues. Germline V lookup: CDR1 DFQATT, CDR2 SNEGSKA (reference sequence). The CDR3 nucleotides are TGCAGTGCTTCCCCCCTGGGGGGCGACGAGCAGTACTTC. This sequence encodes CSASPLGGDEQYF.

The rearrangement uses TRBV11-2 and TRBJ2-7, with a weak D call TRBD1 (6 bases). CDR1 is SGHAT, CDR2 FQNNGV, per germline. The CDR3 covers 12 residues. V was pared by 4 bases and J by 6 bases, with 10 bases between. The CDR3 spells CASSYVGAEQYF. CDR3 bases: TGTGCCAGCAGCTACGTGGGGGCCGAGCAGTACTTC.

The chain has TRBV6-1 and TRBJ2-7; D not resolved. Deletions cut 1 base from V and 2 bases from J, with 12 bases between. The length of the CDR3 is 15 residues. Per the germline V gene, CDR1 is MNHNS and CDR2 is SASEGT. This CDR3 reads CASSEGEGSTYEQYF. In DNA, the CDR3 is TGTGCCAGCAGTGAAGGGGAAGGGTCCACCTACGAGCAGTACTTC.

Here the CDR3 DNA reads TGTGCCAGCAGCCAGGGGTTGGGCAATCAGCCCCAGCATTTT. Translated: CASSQGLGNQPQHF. V usage is TRBV7-2 and J usage is TRBJ1-5, with D perhaps TRBD1 (6 bases). Germline V gene data show CDR1 as SGHTA and CDR2 as FQGNSA. The CDR3 totals 14 residues. V lost 5 bases, J lost 2 bases, and 10 bases lay in between.

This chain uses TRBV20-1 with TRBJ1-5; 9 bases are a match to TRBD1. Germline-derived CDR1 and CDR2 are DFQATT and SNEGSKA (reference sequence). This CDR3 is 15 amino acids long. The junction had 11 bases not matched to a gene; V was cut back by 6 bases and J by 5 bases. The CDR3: CSASPAQGAYQPQHF. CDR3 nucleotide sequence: TGCAGTGCCTCCCCGGCACAGGGGGCGTATCAGCCCCAGCATTTT.

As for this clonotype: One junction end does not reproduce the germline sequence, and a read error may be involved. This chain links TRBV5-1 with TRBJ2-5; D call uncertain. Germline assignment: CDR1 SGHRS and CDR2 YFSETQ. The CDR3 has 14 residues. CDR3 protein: CASSWGYLQETQYF. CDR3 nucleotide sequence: TGCGCCAGCAGCTGGGGATACTTACAAGAGACCCAGTATTTC.

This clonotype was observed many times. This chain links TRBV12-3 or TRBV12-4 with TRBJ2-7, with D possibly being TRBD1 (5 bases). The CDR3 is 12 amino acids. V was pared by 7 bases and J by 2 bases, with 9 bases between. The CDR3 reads CASTPQAYEQYF. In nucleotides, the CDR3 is TGTGCCAGCACCCCACAGGCCTACGAGCAGTACTTC.

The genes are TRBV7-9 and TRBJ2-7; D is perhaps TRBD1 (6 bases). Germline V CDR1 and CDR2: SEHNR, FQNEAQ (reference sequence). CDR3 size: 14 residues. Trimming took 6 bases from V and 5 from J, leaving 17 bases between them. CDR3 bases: TGTGCCAGCAGTCGGGACATTCGTTTAGACGAGCAGTACTTC. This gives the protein CASSRDIRLDEQYF.

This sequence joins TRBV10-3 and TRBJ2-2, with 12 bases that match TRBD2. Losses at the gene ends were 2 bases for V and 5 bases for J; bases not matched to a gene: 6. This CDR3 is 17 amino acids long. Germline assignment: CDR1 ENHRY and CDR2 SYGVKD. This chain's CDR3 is CAISEPSGRARTGELFF. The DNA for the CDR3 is TGTGCCATCAGTGAGCCTAGCGGGAGGGCCCGGACCGGGGAGCTGTTTTTT.

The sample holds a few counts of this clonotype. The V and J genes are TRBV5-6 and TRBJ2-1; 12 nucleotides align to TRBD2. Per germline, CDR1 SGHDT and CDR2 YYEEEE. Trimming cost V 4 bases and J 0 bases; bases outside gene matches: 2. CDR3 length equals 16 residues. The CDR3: CASSGLAGNSYNEQFF. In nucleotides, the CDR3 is TGTGCCAGCAGCGGACTAGCGGGAAACTCCTACAATGAGCAGTTCTTC.

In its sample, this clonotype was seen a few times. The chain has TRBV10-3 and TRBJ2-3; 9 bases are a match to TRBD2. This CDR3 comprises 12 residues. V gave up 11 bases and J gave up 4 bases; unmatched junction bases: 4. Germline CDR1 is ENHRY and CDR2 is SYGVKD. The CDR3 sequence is CAGSGSSDTQYF. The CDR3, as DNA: TGTGCCGGTAGCGGGAGCTCAGATACGCAGTATTTT.

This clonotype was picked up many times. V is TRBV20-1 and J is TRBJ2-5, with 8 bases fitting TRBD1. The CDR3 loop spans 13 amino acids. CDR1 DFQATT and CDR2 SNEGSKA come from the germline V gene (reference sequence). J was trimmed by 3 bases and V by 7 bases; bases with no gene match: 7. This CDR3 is CSVTQGAEETQYF. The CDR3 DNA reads TGCAGTGTAACGCAGGGGGCAGAAGAGACCCAGTACTTC.

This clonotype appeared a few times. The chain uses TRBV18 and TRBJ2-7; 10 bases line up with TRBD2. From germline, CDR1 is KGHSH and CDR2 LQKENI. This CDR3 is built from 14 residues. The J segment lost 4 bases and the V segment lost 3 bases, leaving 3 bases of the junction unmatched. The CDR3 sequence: CASSPASGSYEQYF. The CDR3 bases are TGTGCCAGCTCACCGGCTAGCGGGAGTTACGAGCAGTACTTC.